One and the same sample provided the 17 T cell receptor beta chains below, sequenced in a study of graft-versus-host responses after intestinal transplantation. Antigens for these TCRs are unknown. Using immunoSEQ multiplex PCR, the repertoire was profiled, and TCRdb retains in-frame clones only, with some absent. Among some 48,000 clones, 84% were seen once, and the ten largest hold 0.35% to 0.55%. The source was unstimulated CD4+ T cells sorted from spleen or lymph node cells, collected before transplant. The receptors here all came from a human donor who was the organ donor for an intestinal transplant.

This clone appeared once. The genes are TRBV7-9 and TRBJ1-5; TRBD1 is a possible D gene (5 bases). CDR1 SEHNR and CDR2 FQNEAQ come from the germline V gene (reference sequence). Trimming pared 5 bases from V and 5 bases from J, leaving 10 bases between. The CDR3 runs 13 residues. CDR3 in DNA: TGTGCCAGCAGCGTACAGGAGGATCAGCCCCAGCATTTT. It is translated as CASSVQEDQPQHF.

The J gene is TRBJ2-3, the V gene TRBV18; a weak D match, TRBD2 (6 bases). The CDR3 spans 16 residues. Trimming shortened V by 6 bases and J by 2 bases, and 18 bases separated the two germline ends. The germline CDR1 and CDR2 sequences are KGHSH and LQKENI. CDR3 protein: CASSLTTSTHTDTQYF. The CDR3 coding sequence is TGTGCCAGCTCCCTAACCACTAGCACCCACACAGATACGCAGTATTTT. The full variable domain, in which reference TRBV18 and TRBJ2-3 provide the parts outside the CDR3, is NAGVMQNPRHLVRRRGQEARLRCSPMKGHSHVYWYRQLPEEGLKFMVYLQKENIIDESGMPKERFSAEFPKEGPSILRIQQVVRGDSAAYFCASSLTTSTHTDTQYFGPGTRLTVL.

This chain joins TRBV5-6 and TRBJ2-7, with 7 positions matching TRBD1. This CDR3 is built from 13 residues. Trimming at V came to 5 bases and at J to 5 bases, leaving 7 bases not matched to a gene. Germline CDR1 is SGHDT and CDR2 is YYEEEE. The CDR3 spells CASRRTGVHEQYF. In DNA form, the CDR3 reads TGTGCCAGCAGACGTACAGGGGTACACGAGCAGTACTTC.

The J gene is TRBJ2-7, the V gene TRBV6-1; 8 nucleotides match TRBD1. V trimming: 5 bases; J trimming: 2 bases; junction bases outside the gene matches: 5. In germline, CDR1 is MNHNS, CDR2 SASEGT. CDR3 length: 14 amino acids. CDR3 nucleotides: TGTGCCAGCAGTCGGGACAGGCAAGCCTACGAGCAGTACTTC. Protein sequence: CASSRDRQAYEQYF.

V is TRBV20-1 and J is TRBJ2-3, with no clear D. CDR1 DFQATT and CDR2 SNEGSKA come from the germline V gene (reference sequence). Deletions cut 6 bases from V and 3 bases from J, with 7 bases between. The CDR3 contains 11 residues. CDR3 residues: CSAATTDTQYF. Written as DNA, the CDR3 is TGCAGTGCCGCTACTACAGATACGCAGTATTTT.

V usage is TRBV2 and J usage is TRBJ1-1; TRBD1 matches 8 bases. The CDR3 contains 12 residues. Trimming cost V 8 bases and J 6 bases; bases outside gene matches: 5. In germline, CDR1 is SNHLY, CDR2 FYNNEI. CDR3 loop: CASEPQGAEAFF. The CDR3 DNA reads TGTGCCAGCGAGCCACAGGGGGCTGAAGCTTTCTTT. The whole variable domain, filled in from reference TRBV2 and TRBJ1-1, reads EPEVTQTPSHQVTQMGQEVILRCVPISNHLYFYWYRQILGQKVEFLVSFYNNEISEKSEIFDDQFSVERPDGSNFTLKIRSTKLEDSAMYFCASEPQGAEAFFGQGTRLTVV.

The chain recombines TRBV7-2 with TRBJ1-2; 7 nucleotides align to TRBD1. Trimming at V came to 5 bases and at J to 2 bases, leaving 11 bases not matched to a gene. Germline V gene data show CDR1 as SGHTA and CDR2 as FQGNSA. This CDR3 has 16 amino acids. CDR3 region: CASSPHLKTGNYGYTF. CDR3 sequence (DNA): TGTGCCAGCAGCCCCCACTTAAAGACAGGGAACTATGGCTACACCTTC.

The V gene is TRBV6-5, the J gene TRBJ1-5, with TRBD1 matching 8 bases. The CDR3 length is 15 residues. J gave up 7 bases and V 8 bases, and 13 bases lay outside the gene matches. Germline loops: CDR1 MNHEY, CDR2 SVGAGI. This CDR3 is CASHTSQQGAQPQHF. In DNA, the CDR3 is TGTGCCAGCCACACCTCACAGCAGGGGGCGCAGCCCCAGCATTTT.

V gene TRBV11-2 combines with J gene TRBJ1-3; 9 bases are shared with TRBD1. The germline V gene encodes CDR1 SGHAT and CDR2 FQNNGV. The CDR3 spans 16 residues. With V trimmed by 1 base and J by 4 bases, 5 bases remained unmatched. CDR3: CASSLAGTGSGNTIYF. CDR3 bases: TGTGCCAGCAGCTTAGCTGGGACAGGGTCAGGAAACACCATATATTTT.

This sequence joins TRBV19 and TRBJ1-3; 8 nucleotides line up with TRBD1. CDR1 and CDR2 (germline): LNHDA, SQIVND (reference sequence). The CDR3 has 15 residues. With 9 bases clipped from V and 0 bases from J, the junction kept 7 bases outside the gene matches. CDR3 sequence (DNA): TGTGCCAGCGGGACAGGCCTGAGCTCTGGAAACACCATATATTTT. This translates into CASGTGLSSGNTIYF. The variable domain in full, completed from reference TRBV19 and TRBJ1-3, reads DGGITQSPKYLFRKEGQNVTLSCEQNLNHDAMYWYRQDPGQGLRLIYYSQIVNDFQKGDIAEGYSVSREKKESFPLTVTSAQKNPTAFYLCASGTGLSSGNTIYFGEGSWLTVV.

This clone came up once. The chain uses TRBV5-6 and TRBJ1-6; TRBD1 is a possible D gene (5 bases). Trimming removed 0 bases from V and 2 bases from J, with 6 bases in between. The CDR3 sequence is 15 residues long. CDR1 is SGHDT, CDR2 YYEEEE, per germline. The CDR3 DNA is TGTGCCAGCAGCTTGGCGGACACCTATAATTCACCCCTCCACTTT. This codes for CASSLADTYNSPLHF. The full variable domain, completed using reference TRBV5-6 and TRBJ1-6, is DAGVTQSPTHLIKTRGQQVTLRCSPKSGHDTVSWYQQALGQGPQFIFQYYEEEERQRGNFPDRFSGHQFPNYSSELNVNALLLGDSALYLCASSLADTYNSPLHFGNGTRLTVT.

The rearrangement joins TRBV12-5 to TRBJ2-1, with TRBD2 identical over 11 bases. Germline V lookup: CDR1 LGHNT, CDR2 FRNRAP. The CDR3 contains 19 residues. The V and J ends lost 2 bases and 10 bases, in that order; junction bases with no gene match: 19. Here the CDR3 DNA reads TGTGCTAGTGGTTTGCCCCGTATTTCGTTAGCGGGGGGGCCTAACGAGCAGTTCTTC. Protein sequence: CASGLPRISLAGGPNEQFF.

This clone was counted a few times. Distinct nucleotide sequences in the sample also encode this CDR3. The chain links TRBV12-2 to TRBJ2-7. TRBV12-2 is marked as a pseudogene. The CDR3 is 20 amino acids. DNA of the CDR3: TGTGCAAGTCGCTTAATTGGGGGGCGGGGCAAGCGCCCTTGGCGGTCCGAGCAGTACTTC. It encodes CASRLIGGRGKRPWRSEQYF.

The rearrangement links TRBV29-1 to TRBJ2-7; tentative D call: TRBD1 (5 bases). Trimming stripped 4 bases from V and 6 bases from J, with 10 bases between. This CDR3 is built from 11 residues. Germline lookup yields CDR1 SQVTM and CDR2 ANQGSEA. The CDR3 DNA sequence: TGCAGCGTTGCTACTACAGGCGAGCAGTACTTC. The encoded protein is CSVATTGEQYF.

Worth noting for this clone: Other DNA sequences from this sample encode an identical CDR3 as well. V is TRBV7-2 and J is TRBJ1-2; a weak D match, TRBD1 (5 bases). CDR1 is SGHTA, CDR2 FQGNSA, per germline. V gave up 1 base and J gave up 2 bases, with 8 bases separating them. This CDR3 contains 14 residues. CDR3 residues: CASSLGGGNYGYTF. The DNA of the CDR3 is TGTGCCAGCAGCTTAGGGGGCGGAAACTATGGCTACACCTTC.

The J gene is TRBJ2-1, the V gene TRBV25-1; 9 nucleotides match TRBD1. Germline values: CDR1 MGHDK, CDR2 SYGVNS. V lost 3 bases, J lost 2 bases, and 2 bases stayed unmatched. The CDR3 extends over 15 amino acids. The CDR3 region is CASSDRDRAYNEQFF. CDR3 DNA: TGTGCCAGCAGTGACCGGGACAGGGCCTACAATGAGCAGTTCTTC.

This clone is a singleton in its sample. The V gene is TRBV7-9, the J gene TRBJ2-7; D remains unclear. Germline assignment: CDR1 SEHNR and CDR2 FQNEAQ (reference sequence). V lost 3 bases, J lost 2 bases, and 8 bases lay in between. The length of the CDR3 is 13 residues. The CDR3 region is CASSFLTTYEQYF. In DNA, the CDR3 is TGTGCCAGCAGCTTTTTGACAACCTACGAGCAGTACTTC.